These T cell receptor beta chains were read from a single sample in a study of blood T cell repertoires in COVID-19. Clones were sequenced by immunoSEQ multiplex PCR, and TCRdb holds only the in-frame ones, with some missing. The sample yields 75,000 to 100,000 clones, approximately 87% seen once. Sample: peripheral blood. The receptor set was obtained from a human donor with acute or convalescent COVID-19. The donor label of this sample is uncertain. Both conserved end residues are part of each CDR3. D genes are given only for firm matches. The size of a clone is reported for some rows only, either as once, few or many, or as a class for expanded clones.

TGCGCCAGCAGCTTGGTGGGGGCCCTAGAGACCCAGTACTTC | CASSLVGALETQYF | TRBJ2-5 | NA | TRBV5-1 | NA
TGTGCCAGCAGCCAAGTTGGCCACAGGGTGGGGGGCACAGATACGCAGTATTTT | CASSQVGHRVGGTDTQYF | TRBJ2-3 | NA | TRBV3-1/TRBV3-2 | NA
TGTGCCATCAGCACACACCTAGCGCCTCAAGAGACCCAGTACTTC | CAISTHLAPQETQYF | TRBJ2-5 | NA | TRBV10-3 | NA
TGTGCCAGCAGTTGGGGGGGAAAACTGTTTTTT | CASSWGGKLFF | TRBJ1-4 | NA | TRBV27 | NA
TGCACCAGCAGGTCCGGGACAGCTAAGGACTATGGCTACACCTTC | CTSRSGTAKDYGYTF | TRBJ1-2 | TRBD1 | TRBV5-1 | NA
TGTGCCAGCAGCTTAAGACAGGGAATAGGCGAGCAGTACTTC | CASSLRQGIGEQYF | TRBJ2-7 | TRBD1 | TRBV7-9 | NA
TGTGCCAGCAGTCCGCCGGCTTCCGCGCGGAGGCACAATGAGCAGTTCTTC | CASSPPASARRHNEQFF | TRBJ2-1 | NA | TRBV28 | NA
TGCGCCAGCAGCTTGGATGAGCCGAGCTACGAGCAGTACTTC | CASSLDEPSYEQYF | TRBJ2-7 | NA | TRBV5-1 | NA
TGTGCCCTCCCTGGGGGCGGGGGGGCCATCTCCGGGGAGCTGTTTTTT | CALPGGGGAISGELFF | TRBJ2-2 | TRBD2 | TRBV30 | NA
TGTGCCAGCGGCGACAGGGACAATCAGCCCCAGCATTTT | CASGDRDNQPQHF | TRBJ1-5 | TRBD1 | TRBV6-6 | NA
TGCGCCAGCAGCTTAGGACAGCCGTACTCCTACGAGCAGTACTTC | CASSLGQPYSYEQYF | TRBJ2-7 | NA | TRBV5-1 | NA
TGTGCCAGCAGCGTAGCTCCCACCAGTTCCTACGAGCAGTACTTC | CASSVAPTSSYEQYF | TRBJ2-7 | NA | TRBV9 | NA
TGTGCCAGCATCTCAACTACTTTGGACAGGGGCTATGGCTACACCTTC | CASISTTLDRGYGYTF | TRBJ1-2 | TRBD1 | TRBV7-9 | NA
TGTGCCATCAGTGAGGAGGTGTACTACGAGCAGTACTTC | CAISEEVYYEQYF | TRBJ2-7 | NA | TRBV10-3 | NA
TGTGCCAGCAGCCTACCCCGGACAAATTCACCCCTCCACTTT | CASSLPRTNSPLHF | TRBJ1-6 | NA | TRBV28 | NA
TGTGCCAGCAGTTACTCGATAGCGGGGGGCAATGAGCAGTTCTTC | CASSYSIAGGNEQFF | TRBJ2-1 | TRBD2 | TRBV6-5 | NA
TGCGCCAGCAGCTTGGGAGCTAGGAGTATCCAAGAGACCCAGTACTTC | CASSLGARSIQETQYF | TRBJ2-5 | NA | TRBV5-1 | few
TGCAGCGTTGAAGGACAGGGATCGAGGGAGACCCAGTACTTC | CSVEGQGSRETQYF | TRBJ2-5 | TRBD1 | TRBV29-1 | NA